This entry is about one T cell receptor beta chain. Its target is not known. The V end was cut by 4 bases, the J end by 0 bases, with 9 bases between. This CDR3 has 13 residues. Germline V gene lookup returns CDR1 SQVTM and CDR2 ANQGSEA. The data are from a study of CD8+ T cells in alopecia areata. Study-wide points: Lesional scalp displayed greater clonality than normal scalp, most notably in alopecia totalis/universalis. Besides other cells, scalp samples also yield sequences of resident alphabeta T cells from normal skin.

Extraction of RNA preceded its reverse transcription into cDNA, which served as the sequencing template. Produced via immunoSEQ multiplex PCR; TCRdb's table is partial and in-frame only. The sample records more than 95,000 clones, roughly 69% being singletons. The sequencing sample was made of CD4+ T cells sorted from blood. The source is a human donor in good health. V usage is TRBV29-1 and J usage is TRBJ1-1, with D possibly being TRBD1 (5 bases). The CDR3 reads CSVGGVMNTEAFF. The DNA for the CDR3 is TGCAGCGTTGGGGGGGTCATGAACACTGAAGCTTTCTTT.